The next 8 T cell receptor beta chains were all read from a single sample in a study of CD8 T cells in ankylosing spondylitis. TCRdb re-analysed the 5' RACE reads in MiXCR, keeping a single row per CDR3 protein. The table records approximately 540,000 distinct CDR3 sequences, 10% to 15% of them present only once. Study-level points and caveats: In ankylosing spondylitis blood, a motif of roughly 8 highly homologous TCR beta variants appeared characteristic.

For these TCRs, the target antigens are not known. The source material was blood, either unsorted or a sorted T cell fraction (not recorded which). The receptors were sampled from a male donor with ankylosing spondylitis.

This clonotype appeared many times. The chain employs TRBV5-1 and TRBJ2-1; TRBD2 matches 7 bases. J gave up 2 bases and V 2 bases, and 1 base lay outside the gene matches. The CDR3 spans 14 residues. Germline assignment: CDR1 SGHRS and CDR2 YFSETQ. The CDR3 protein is CASSFREAYNEQFF. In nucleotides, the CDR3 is TGCGCCAGCAGCTTCCGGGAGGCCTACAATGAGCAGTTCTTC.

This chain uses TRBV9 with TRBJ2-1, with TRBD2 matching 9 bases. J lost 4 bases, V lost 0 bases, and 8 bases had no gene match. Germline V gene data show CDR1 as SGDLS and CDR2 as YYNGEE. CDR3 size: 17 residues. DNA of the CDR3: TGTGCCAGCAGCGTAGGTAGCGGGAGTTTGGGTTACAATGAGCAGTTCTTC. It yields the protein CASSVGSGSLGYNEQFF.

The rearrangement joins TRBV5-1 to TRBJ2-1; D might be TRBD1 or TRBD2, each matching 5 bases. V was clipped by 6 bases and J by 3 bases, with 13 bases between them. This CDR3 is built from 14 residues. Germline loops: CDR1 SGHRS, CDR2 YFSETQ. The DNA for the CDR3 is TGCGCCAGCACGGGGCGGGTAGGCTACAATGAGCAGTTCTTC. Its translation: CASTGRVGYNEQFF.

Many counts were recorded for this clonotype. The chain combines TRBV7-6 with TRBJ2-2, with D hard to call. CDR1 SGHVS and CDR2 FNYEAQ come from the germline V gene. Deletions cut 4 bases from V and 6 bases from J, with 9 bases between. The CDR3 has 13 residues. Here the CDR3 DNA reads TGTGCCAGCAGCTCCCATGCGGCCGGGGAGCTGTTTTTT. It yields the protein CASSSHAAGELFF.

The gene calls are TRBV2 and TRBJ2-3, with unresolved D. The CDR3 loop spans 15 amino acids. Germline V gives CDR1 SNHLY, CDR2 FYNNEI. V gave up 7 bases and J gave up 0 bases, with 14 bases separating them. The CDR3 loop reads CASTFAPISTDTQYF. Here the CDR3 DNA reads TGTGCCAGCACGTTCGCGCCAATTAGCACAGATACGCAGTATTTT. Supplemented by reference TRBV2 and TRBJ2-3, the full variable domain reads EPEVTQTPSHQVTQMGQEVILRCVPISNHLYFYWYRQILGQKVEFLVSFYNNEISEKSEIFDDQFSVERPDGSNFTLKIRSTKLEDSAMYFCASTFAPISTDTQYFGPGTRLTVL.

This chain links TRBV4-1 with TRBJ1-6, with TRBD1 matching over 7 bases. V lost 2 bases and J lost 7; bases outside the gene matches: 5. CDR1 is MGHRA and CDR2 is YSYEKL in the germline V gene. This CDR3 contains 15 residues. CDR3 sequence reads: CASSQTGATNSPLHF. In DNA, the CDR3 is TGCGCCAGCAGCCAAACAGGGGCGACCAATTCACCCCTCCACTTT.

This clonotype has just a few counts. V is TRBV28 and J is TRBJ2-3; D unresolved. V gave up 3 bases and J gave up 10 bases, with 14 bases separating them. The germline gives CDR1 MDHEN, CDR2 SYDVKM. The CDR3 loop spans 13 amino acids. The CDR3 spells CASSLRSSLAQYF. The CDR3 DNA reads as TGTGCCAGCAGTTTGCGGAGCAGTTTGGCGCAGTATTTT.

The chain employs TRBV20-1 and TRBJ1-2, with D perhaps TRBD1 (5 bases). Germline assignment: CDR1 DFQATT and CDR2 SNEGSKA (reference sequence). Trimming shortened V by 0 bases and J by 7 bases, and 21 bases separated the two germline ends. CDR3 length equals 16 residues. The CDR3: CSARDISRGIGSGYTF. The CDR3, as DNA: TGCAGTGCTAGAGATATCTCGAGGGGAATAGGTAGTGGCTACACCTTC.